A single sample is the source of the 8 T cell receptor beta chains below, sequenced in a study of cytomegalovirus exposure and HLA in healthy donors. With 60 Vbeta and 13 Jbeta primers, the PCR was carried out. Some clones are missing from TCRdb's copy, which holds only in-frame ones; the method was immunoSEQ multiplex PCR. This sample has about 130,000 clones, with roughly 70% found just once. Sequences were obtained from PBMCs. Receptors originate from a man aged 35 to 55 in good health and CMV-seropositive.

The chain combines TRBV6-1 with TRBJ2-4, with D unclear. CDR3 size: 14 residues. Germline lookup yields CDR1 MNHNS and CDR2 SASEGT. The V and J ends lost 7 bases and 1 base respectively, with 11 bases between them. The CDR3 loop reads CASNIGWAKNIQYF. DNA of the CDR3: TGTGCCAGCAACATCGGGTGGGCCAAAAACATTCAGTACTTC.

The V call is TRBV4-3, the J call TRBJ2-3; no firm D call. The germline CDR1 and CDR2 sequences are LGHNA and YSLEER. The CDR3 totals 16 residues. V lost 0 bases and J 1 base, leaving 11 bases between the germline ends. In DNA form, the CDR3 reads TGCGCCAGCAGCCAAGATGGCCTGATCGGCACAGATACGCAGTATTTT. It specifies CASSQDGLIGTDTQYF.

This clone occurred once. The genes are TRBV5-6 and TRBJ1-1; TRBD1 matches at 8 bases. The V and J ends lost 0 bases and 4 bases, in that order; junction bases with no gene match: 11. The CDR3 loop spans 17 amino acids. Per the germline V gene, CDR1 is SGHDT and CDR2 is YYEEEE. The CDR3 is CASSLGTGSRGGTEAFF. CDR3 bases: TGTGCCAGCAGCTTGGGGACAGGGTCAAGGGGGGGCACTGAAGCTTTCTTT.

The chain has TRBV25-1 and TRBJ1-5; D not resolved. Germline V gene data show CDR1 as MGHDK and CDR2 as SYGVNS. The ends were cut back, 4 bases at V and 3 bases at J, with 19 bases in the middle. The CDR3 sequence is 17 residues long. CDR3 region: CASSARTIAGVNQPQHF. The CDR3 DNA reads TGTGCCAGCAGTGCTCGGACGATCGCCGGGGTCAATCAGCCCCAGCATTTT.

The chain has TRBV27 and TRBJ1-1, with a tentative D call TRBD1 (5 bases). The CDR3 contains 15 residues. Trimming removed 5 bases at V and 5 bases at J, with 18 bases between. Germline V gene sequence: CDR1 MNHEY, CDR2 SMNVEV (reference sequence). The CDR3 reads CASSPPYGRATEAFF. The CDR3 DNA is TGTGCCAGCAGTCCCCCCTACGGCAGGGCAACTGAAGCTTTCTTT.

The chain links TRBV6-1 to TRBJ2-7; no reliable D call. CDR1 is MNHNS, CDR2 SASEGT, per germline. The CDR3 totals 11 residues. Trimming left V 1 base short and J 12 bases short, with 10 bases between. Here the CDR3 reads CASSEGSSAYF. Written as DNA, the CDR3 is TGTGCCAGCAGTGAAGGTAGCTCTGCGTACTTC.

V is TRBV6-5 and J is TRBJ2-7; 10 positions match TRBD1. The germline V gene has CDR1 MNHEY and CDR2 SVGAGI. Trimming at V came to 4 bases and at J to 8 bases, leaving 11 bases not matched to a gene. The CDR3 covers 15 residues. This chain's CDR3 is CASSSTTGGVSKQYF. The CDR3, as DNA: TGTGCCAGCAGTTCTACGACAGGGGGCGTTTCAAAGCAGTACTTC.

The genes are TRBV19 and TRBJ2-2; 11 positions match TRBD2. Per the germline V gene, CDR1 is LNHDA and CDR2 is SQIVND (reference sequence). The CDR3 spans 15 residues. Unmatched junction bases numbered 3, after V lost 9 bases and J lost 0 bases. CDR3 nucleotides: TGTGCCAGCGGACTAGCGGGCCCGAACACCGGGGAGCTGTTTTTT. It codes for CASGLAGPNTGELFF.